This T cell receptor (beta chain) was sequenced during a study of regulatory T cells in long-lasting Graves disease. HTBI primers from iRepertoire and Arm-PCR of CDR3 regions yielded the TCR beta libraries. TCRdb processed the multiplex PCR reads anew with MiXCR; each CDR3 protein has one entry. In the table there are about 460,000 distinct CDR3 sequences, 12% to 15% of which are singletons. CDR3 size: 16 residues. CDR1 is SGHRS and CDR2 is YFSETQ in the germline V gene. V lost 4 bases, J lost 7 bases, and 16 bases stayed unmatched. This clonotype was seen a few times. Sample time point: newly diagnosed GD, antithyroid drugs for less than 3 months. The TCR library was made from RNA that had been extracted from PBMCs in TRIzol. The same data also contributed to another study, on T cells in Graves' hyperthyroidism and ophthalmopathy.

This sequence was found in a woman aged 50 to 60 with Graves disease. Sequenced material: peripheral blood mononuclear cells (PBMCs), taken at new diagnosis, from a patient treated with antithyroid drugs. This chain uses TRBV5-1 with TRBJ1-2; TRBD1 matches 7 bases. The CDR3 DNA reads TGCGCCAGCAGCCAAACCTACCCCGACAGGGCGTCTGGCTACACCTTC. Translated, it gives CASSQTYPDRASGYTF.